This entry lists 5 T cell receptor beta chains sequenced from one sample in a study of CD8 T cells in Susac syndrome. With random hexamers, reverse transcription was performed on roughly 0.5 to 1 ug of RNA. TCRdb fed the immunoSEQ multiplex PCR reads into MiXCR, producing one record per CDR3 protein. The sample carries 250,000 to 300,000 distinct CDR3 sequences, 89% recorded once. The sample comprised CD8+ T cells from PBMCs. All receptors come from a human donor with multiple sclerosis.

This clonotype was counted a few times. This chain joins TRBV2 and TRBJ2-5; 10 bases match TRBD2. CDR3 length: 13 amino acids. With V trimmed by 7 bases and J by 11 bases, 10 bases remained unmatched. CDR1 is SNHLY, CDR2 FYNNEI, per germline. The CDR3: CASTEGLAASQYF. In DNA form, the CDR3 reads TGTGCCAGCACCGAAGGACTAGCGGCAAGTCAGTACTTC.

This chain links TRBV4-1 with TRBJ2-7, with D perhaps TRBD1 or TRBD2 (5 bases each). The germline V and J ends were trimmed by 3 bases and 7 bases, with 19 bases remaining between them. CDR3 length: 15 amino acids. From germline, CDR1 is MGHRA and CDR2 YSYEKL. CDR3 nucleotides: TGCGCCAGCAGCCATCCTTTCGGGGCCCCCCCGGAGCAGTACTTC. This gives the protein CASSHPFGAPPEQYF.

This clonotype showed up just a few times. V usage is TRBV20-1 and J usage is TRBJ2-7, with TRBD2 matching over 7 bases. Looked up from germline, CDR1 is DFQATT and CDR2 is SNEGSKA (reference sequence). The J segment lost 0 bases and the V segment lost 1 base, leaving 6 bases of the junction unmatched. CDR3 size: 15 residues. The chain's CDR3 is CSARVRAGSSYEQYF. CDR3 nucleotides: TGCAGTGCTAGAGTTCGAGCGGGAAGCTCCTACGAGCAGTACTTC.

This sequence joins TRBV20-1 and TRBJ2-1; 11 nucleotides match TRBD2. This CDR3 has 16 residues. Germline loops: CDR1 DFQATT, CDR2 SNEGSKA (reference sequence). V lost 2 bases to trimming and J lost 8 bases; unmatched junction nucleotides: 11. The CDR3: CSARISGRAVLDEQFF. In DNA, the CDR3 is TGCAGTGCTAGAATTAGCGGGAGGGCCGTTTTGGATGAGCAGTTCTTC.

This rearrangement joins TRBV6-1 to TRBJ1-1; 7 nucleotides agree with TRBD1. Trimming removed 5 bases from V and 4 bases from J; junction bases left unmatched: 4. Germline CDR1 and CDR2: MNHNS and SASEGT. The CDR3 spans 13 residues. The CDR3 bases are TGTGCCAGCAGTCCTGGGGACAGCACTGAAGCTTTCTTT. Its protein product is CASSPGDSTEAFF.